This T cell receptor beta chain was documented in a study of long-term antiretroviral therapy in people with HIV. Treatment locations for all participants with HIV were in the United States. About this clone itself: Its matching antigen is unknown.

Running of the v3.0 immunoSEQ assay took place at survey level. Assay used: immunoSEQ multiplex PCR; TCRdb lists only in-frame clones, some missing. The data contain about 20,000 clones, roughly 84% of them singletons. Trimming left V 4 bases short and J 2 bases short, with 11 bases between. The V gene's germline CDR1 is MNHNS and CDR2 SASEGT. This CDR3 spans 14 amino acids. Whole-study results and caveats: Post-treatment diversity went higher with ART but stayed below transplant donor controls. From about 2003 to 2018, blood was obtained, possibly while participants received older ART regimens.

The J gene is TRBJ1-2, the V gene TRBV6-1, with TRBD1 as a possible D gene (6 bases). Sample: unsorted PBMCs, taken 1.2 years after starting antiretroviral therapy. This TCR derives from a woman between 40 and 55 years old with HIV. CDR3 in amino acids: CASSGQVINYGYTF. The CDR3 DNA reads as TGTGCCAGCAGTGGACAGGTTATCAACTATGGCTACACCTTC.